Sequencing of this TCR beta chain was carried out in a study of tumor and adjacent non-tumor tissue in lung cancer. At the level of the study: Patients were aged roughly 30 to 76, around ten men and about five women, stage I to III.

RNA was extracted from bulk tissue without any cell sorting. Donors were chemotherapy-naive, newly diagnosed lung cancer surgical patients in China, August–late 2014. The CDR3 consists of 15 residues. Germline CDR1 is DFQATT and CDR2 is SNEGSKA (reference sequence). Study observations and caveats: Top 100 clones took a larger repertoire share in normal lung. TCR diversity was significantly greater in tumor than normal lung tissue.

In regard to this clonotype: Antigen specificity is unknown. At one boundary the junction diverges from the germline segment, which might be a read error.

A modified ARM-PCR protocol with three rounds of nested PCR amplified TCRbeta. MiXCR, run by TCRdb on the multiplex PCR reads, gives a single entry per CDR3 protein. The sample records 65,000 to 75,000 distinct CDR3 sequences, around 73% being singletons. This TCR came from a man in his 60s with non-small cell lung cancer. The specimen was lung tumor tissue. The chain has TRBV20-1 and TRBJ1-1; D perhaps matches TRBD1 (5 bases). Written as DNA, the CDR3 is TGCACTGCTAGGGGCCGGACGGGAGTCGACACAGAAGCTTTCTTT. Translating it yields CTARGRTGVDTEAFF.